This TCR beta chain was identified during a study of vaccination and CD4 T cells after COVID-19. The wider study: In the control cultures, a CEFX pool, an HIV-1 Nef pool, or no peptide was supplied. Study-level findings and limits: In convalescent patients, 304 of 307 vaccine-specific clones were spike mono-reactive. Convalescent patients were relatively few, and early post-infection timepoints were missing. The rise in median SARS-CoV-2-reactive clonotypes, from around 20 to 38, was not significant.

An Oncomine TCR Beta short-read assay was used to sequence the DNA from cultured CD4+ T cells. Using its own MiXCR run on the PCR reads, TCRdb lists one record per CDR3 protein. The table shows approximately 17,000 distinct CDR3 sequences, with approximately 31% occurring only once. From germline, CDR1 is MNHEY and CDR2 SMNVEV (reference sequence). V shed 5 bases and J 5 bases; nucleotides not matched to a gene: 8. This CDR3 spans 15 amino acids. Treatment given: approximately 9-day PBMC culture with coronavirus spike peptide pools or control peptides (ViraFEST assay). This clonotype has just a few counts. Its antigen is not known.

The TCR sequence derives from a human donor with COVID-19. V gene TRBV27 combines with J gene TRBJ1-5; TRBD1 matches at 8 bases. Sequences were obtained from cultured CD4+ T cells from blood. The CDR3 loop is CASSNGQGMYQPQHF. The CDR3 DNA reads as TGTGCCAGCAGTAACGGACAGGGAATGTATCAGCCCCAGCATTTT.